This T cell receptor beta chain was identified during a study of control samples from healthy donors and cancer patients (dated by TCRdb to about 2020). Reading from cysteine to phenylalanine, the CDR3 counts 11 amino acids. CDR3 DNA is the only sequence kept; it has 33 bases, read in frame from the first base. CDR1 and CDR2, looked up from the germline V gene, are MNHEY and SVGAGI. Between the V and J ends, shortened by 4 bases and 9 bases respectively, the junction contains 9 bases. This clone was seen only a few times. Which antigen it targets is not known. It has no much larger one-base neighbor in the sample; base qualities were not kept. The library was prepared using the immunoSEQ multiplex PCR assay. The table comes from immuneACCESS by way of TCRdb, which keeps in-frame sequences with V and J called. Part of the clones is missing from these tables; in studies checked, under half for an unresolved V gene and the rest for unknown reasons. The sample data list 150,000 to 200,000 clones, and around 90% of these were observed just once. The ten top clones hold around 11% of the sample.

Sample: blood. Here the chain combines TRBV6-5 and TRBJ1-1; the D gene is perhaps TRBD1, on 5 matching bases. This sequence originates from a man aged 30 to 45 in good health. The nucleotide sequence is TGTGCCAGCAGTTCCGGGACCAAAGCTTTCTTT. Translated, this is CASSSGTKAFF.